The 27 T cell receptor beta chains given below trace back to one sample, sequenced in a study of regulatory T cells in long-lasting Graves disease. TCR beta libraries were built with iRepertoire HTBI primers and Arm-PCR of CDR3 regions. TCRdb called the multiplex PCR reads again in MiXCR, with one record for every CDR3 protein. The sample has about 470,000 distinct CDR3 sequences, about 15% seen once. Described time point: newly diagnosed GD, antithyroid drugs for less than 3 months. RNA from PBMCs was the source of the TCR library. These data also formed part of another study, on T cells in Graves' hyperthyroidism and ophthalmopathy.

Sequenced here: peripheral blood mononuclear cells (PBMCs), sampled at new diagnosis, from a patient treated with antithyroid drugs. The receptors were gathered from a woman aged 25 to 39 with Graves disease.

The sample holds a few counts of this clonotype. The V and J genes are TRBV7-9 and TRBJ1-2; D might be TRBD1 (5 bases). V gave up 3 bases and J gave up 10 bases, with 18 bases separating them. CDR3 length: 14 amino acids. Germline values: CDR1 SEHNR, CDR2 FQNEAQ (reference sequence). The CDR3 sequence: CASSLGSAGPVYTF. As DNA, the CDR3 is TGTGCCAGCAGCTTGGGGTCGGCAGGGCCCGTCTACACCTTC.

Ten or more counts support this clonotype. CDR3 nucleotides: TGTGCCAGCAGTTTCACGAAACTAGCGGGAGTTATCGGGTCCTACAATGAGCAGTTCTTC. Its translation: CASSFTKLAGVIGSYNEQFF. This chain joins TRBV28 and TRBJ2-1, with 11 bases fitting TRBD2. In germline, CDR1 is MDHEN, CDR2 SYDVKM. V shed 3 bases and J 1 base; nucleotides not matched to a gene: 14. This CDR3 is 20 amino acids long.

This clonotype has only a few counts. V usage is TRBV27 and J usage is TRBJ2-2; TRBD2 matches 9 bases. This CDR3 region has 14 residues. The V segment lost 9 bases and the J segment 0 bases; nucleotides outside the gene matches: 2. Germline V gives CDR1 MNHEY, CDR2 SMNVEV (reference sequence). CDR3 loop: CASRLAANTGELFF. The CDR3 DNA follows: TGTGCCAGTCGACTAGCGGCGAACACCGGGGAGCTGTTTTTT.

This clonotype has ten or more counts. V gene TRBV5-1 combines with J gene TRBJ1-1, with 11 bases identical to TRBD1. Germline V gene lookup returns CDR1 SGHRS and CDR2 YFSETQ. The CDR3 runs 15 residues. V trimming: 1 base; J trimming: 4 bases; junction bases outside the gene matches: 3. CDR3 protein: CASSLTGTGGTEAFF. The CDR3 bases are TGCGCCAGCAGCTTGACCGGGACAGGGGGCACTGAAGCTTTCTTT.

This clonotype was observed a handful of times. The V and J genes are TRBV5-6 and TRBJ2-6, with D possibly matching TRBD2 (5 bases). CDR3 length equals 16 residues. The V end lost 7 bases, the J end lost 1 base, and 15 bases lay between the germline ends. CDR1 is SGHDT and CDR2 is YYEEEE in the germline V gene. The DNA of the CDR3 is TGTGCCAGCGAGTACGGAGGCTTATCTGGGGCCAACGTCCTGACTTTC. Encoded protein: CASEYGGLSGANVLTF.

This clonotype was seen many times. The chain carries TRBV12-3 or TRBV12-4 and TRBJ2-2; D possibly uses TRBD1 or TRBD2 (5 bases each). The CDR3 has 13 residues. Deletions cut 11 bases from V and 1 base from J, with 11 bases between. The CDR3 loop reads CAAGTVNTGELFF. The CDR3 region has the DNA TGTGCCGCCGGGACGGTGAACACCGGGGAGCTGTTTTTT.

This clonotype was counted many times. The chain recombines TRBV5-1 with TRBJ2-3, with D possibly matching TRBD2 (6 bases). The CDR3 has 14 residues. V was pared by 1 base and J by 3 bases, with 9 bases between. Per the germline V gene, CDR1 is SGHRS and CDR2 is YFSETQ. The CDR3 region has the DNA TGCGCCAGCAGCTTGTGGAGGGTAACAGATACGCAGTATTTT. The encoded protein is CASSLWRVTDTQYF. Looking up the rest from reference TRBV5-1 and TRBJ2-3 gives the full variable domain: KAGVTQTPRYLIKTRGQQVTLSCSPISGHRSVSWYQQTPGQGLQFLFEYFSETQRNKGNFPGRFSGRQFSNSRSEMNVSTLELGDSALYLCASSLWRVTDTQYFGPGTRLTVL.

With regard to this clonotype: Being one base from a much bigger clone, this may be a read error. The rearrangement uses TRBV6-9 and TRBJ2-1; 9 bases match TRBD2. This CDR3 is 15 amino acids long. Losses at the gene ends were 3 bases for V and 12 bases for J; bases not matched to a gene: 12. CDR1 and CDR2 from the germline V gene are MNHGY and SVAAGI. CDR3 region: CASSYPAGGMDGQFF. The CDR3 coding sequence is TGTGCCAGCAGTTACCCGGCGGGAGGGATGGATGGGCAGTTCTTC.

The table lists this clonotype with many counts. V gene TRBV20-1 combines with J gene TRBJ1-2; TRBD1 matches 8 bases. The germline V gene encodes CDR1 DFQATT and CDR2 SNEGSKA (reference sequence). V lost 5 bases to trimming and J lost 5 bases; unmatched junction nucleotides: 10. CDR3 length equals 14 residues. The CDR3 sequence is CSASGTGVYYGYTF. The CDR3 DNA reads TGCAGTGCTTCGGGGACAGGCGTTTATTATGGCTACACCTTC.

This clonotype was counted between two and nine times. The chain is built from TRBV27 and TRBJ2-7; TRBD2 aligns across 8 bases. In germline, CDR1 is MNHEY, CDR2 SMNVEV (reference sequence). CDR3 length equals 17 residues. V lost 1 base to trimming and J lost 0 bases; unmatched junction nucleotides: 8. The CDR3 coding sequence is TGTGCCAGCAGTTTATTAGGGCCGGGACTAGGCTCCTACGAGCAGTACTTC. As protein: CASSLLGPGLGSYEQYF.

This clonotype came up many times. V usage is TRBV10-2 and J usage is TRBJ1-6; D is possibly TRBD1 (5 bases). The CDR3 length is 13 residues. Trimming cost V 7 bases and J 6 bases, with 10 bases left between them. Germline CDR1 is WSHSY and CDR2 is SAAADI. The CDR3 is CASNGGTNSPLHF. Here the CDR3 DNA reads TGCGCCAGCAATGGAGGGACTAATTCACCCCTCCACTTT.

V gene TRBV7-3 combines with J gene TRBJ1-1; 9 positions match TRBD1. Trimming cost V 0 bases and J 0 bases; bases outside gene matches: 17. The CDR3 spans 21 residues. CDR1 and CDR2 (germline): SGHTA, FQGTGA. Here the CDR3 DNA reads TGTGCCAGCAGCTTAACACCACCTGGGACAGGGTTTGGAGGGGTGAACACTGAAGCTTTCTTT. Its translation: CASSLTPPGTGFGGVNTEAFF.

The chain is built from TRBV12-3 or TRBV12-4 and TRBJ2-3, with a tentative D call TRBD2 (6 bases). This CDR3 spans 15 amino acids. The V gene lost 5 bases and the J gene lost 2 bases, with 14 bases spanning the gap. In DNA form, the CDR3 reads TGTGCCAGCAGTGTGGGGGACTCTCTCACAGATACGCAGTATTTT. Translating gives CASSVGDSLTDTQYF.

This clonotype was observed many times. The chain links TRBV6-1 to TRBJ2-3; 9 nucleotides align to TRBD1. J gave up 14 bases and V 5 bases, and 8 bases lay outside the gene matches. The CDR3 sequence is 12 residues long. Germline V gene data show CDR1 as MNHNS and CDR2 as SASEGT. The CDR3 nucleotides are TGTGCCAGCAGTCGACCCGGGACAGGGCCGTATTTT. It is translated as CASSRPGTGPYF.

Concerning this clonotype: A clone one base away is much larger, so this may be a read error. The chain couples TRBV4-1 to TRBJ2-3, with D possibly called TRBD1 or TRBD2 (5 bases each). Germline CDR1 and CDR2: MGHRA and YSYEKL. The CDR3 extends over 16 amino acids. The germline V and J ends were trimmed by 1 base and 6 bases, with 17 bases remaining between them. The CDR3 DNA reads TGCGCCAGCAGCCAAGCCGGGGACCGACCAAGTGATACGCAGTATTTT. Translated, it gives CASSQAGDRPSDTQYF.

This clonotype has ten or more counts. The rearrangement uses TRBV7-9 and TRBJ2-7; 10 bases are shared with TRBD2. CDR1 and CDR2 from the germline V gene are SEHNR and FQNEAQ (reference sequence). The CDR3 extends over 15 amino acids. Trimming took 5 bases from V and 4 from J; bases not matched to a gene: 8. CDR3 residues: CASSLRTSGLYEQYF. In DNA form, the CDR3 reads TGTGCCAGCAGCCTAAGGACTAGCGGCCTTTACGAGCAGTACTTC.

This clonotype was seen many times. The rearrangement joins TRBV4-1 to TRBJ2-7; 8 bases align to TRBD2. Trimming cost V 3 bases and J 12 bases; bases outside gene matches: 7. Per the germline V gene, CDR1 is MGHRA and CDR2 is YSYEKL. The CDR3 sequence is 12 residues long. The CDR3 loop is CASSHNLAGMYF. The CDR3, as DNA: TGCGCCAGCAGCCACAACTTAGCGGGAATGTACTTC.

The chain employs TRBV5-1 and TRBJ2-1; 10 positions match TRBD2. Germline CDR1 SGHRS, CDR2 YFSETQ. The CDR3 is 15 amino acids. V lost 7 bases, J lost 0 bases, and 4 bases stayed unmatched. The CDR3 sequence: CASQLAGTSYNEQFF. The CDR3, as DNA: TGCGCCAGCCAACTAGCGGGAACCTCCTACAATGAGCAGTTCTTC. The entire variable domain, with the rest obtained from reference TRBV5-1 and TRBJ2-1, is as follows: KAGVTQTPRYLIKTRGQQVTLSCSPISGHRSVSWYQQTPGQGLQFLFEYFSETQRNKGNFPGRFSGRQFSNSRSEMNVSTLELGDSALYLCASQLAGTSYNEQFFGPGTRLTVL.

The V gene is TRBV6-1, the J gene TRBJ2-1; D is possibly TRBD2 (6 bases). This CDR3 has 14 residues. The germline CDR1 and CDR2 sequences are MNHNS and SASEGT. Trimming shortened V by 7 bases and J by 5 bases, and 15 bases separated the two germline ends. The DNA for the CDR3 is TGTGCCAGCACGGGAGCGGCGGACAACAATGAGCAGTTCTTC. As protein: CASTGAADNNEQFF.

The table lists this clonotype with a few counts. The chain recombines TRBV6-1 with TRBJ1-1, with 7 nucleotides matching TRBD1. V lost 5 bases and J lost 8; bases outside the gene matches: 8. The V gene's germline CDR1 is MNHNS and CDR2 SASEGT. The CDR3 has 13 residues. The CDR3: CASSLYADREAFF. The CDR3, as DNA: TGTGCCAGCAGTCTATACGCGGACAGGGAAGCTTTCTTT.

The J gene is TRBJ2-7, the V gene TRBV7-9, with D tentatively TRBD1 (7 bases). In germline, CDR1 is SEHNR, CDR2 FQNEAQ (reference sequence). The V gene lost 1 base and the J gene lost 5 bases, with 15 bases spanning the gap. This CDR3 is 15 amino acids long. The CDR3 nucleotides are TGTGCCAGCAGCTTAGAGGGGGCCAGGGGGGACGAGCAGTACTTC. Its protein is CASSLEGARGDEQYF.

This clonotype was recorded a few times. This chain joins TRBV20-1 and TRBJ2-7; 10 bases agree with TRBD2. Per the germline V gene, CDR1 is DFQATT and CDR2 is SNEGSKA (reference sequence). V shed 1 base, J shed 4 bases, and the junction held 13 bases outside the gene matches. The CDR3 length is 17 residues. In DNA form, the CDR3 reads TGCAGTGCTAGAGGAATCCCGGAAGCGGGAGGGCCTTACGAGCAGTACTTC. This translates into CSARGIPEAGGPYEQYF.

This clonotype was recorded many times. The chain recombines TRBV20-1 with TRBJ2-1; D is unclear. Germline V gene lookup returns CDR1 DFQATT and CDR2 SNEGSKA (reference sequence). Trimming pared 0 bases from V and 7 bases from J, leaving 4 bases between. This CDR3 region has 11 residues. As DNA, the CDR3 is TGCAGTGCTAGAGATCTGAATGAGCAGTTCTTC. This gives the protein CSARDLNEQFF.

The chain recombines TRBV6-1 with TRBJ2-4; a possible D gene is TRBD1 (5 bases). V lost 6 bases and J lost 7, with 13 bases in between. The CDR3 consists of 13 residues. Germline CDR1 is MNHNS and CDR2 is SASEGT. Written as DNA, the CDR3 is TGTGCCAGCAGGCAGGGTAAATGGAACATTCAGTACTTC. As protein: CASRQGKWNIQYF.

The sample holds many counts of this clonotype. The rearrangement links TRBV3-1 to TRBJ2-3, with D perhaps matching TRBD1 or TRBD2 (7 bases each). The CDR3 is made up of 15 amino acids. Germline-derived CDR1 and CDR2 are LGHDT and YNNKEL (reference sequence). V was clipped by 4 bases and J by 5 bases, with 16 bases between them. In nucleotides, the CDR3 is TGTGCCAGCAGCCTTGGGAGGGGGCGCAGAGATACGCAGTATTTT. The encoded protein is CASSLGRGRRDTQYF.

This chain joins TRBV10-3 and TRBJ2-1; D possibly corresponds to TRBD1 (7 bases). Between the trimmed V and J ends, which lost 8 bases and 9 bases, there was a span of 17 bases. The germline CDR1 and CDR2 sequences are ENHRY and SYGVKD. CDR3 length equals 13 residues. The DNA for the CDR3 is TGTGCCATCCCGGGAGCAGGGGGTGGTGAGCAGTTCTTC. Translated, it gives CAIPGAGGGEQFF.

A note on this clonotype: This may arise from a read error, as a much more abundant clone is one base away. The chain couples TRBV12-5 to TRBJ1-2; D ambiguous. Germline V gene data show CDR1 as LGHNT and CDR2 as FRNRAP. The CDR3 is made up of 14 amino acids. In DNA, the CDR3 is TGTGCTAGTGGCCGAGTGCGGGCTAACTGTGGCTACACCTTC. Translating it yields CASGRVRANCGYTF.